The clone carrying this T cell receptor beta chain has a handful of counts. The CDR3 has 16 amino acids. From germline, CDR1 is MGHRA and CDR2 YSYEKL. Trimming removed 2 bases from V and 2 bases from J; junction bases left unmatched: 5. Method: immunoSEQ multiplex PCR; TCRdb's copy keeps in-frame clones and lacks some. The sample shows about 7,000 clones, roughly 15% of them seen only once. This sample is part of a study of tumour-infiltrating T cells in Burkitt lymphoma. Study overall: Productive clonality predicted overall and progression-free survival.

Sequenced input: tumor tissue. This chain links TRBV4-1 with TRBJ2-7; 11 bases map to TRBD1. This receptor was obtained from a human donor with diffuse large B-cell lymphoma. Here the CDR3 reads CASSQKGQGVPYEQYF. The CDR3 bases are TGCGCCAGCAGCCAAAAGGGACAGGGGGTACCCTACGAGCAGTACTTC.